One sample yielded the 23 T cell receptor beta chains listed below, sequenced in a study of CD8 T cells in ankylosing spondylitis. Via MiXCR, TCRdb re-called the 5' RACE reads, giving one row per CDR3 protein. This sample has fewer than 180,000 distinct CDR3 sequences, with roughly 44% found just once. The sequenced sample consisted of synovial fluid, either unsorted or a sorted T cell fraction (not recorded which). These receptor sequences come from a male donor with ankylosing spondylitis.

Ten or more counts support this clonotype. The V gene is TRBV28, the J gene TRBJ1-4; weak D call: TRBD1 (5 bases). Germline CDR1 reads MDHEN; CDR2 reads SYDVKM. V lost 6 bases to trimming and J lost 8 bases, with 22 bases between them. The CDR3 has 16 amino acids. The CDR3 region is CASSHTGGEPEEKLFF. For the CDR3, the DNA is TGTGCCAGCAGCCATACAGGTGGCGAACCCGAGGAAAAACTGTTTTTT.

V is TRBV2 and J is TRBJ2-7; D may match TRBD1 or TRBD2 (5 bases each). Trimming stripped 8 bases from V and 5 bases from J, with 13 bases between. From germline, CDR1 is SNHLY and CDR2 FYNNEI. The CDR3 is 12 amino acids. The CDR3 DNA is TGTGCCAGCTCGCAGGGAGACAACGAGCAGTACTTC. This codes for CASSQGDNEQYF.

The genes are TRBV4-1 and TRBJ2-7; D unresolved. The CDR3 spans 16 residues. The germline V and J ends were trimmed by 0 bases and 2 bases, with 14 bases remaining between them. Germline lookup yields CDR1 MGHRA and CDR2 YSYEKL. The CDR3 is CASSQDLCRRTYEQYF. In DNA form, the CDR3 reads TGCGCCAGCAGCCAAGATTTGTGCAGAAGAACCTACGAGCAGTACTTC.

The rearrangement joins TRBV15 to TRBJ2-5, with 10 nucleotides matching TRBD1. V lost 6 bases to trimming and J lost 6 bases; unmatched junction nucleotides: 4. The CDR3 covers 13 residues. The germline V gene has CDR1 LNHNV and CDR2 YYDKDF (reference sequence). CDR3 nucleotide sequence: TGTGCCACCAGTTTCGACAGGGGGCAGACCCAGTACTTC. This encodes CATSFDRGQTQYF.

J is TRBJ2-2 and V is TRBV29-1; 11 bases line up with TRBD2. Losses at the gene ends were 7 bases for V and 2 bases for J; bases not matched to a gene: 9. Germline V gene sequence: CDR1 SQVTM, CDR2 ANQGSEA. The CDR3 spans 16 residues. The CDR3 sequence: CSGYLAGGPNTGELFF. CDR3 nucleotides: TGCAGCGGGTACTTAGCGGGAGGGCCAAACACCGGGGAGCTGTTTTTT.

This chain connects TRBV20-1 to TRBJ2-1; 12 bases are a match to TRBD2. After removal of 7 bases from V and 6 bases from J, the junction contained 13 bases not matched to a gene. Germline CDR1 is DFQATT and CDR2 is SNEGSKA (reference sequence). The CDR3 spans 16 residues. CDR3 amino acids: CSVQTSGRVYSNEQFF. The DNA of the CDR3 is TGCAGTGTCCAGACTAGCGGGAGAGTTTACAGCAATGAGCAGTTCTTC.

This clonotype was seen repeatedly, ten times or more. This sequence joins TRBV7-9 and TRBJ2-2; D is undetermined. With 7 bases removed from V and 0 bases from J, the gap between germline ends came to 6 bases. The CDR3 runs to 13 residues. The V gene's germline CDR1 is SEHNR and CDR2 FQNEAQ (reference sequence). CDR3: CASTSSNTGELFF. The DNA of the CDR3 is TGTGCCAGCACCAGTTCGAACACCGGGGAGCTGTTTTTT.

There are a few counts of this clonotype. J is TRBJ2-1 and V is TRBV28; D remains unclear. The V end lost 6 bases, the J end lost 7 bases, and 19 bases lay between the germline ends. Germline values: CDR1 MDHEN, CDR2 SYDVKM. The CDR3 contains 15 residues. CDR3 coding DNA: TGTGCCAGCAGGACGTCTCAGGACCCTGAGAATGAGCAGTTCTTC. Residues: CASRTSQDPENEQFF.

This clonotype was seen many times. V usage is TRBV20-1 and J usage is TRBJ2-3, with TRBD2 identical over 13 bases. V trimming: 0 bases; J trimming: 3 bases; junction bases outside the gene matches: 3. The germline gives CDR1 DFQATT, CDR2 SNEGSKA (reference sequence). The CDR3 length is 16 residues. The CDR3 coding sequence is TGCAGTGCTAGAGATACTAGCGGGAGGGGGACAGATACGCAGTATTTT. Translation gives CSARDTSGRGTDTQYF.

This rearrangement joins TRBV7-2 to TRBJ2-7; possible D gene TRBD1, 6 bases. CDR1 and CDR2 (germline): SGHTA, FQGNSA. With 3 bases removed from V and 6 bases from J, the gap between germline ends came to 18 bases. The CDR3 is made up of 15 amino acids. The CDR3, as DNA: TGTGCCAGCAGCTTGGCCGGGACAATAAGTTGCGAGCAGTACTTC. Translating it yields CASSLAGTISCEQYF. Supplemented by reference TRBV7-2 and TRBJ2-7, the full variable domain reads GAGVSQSPSNKVTEKGKDVELRCDPISGHTALYWYRQSLGQGLEFLIYFQGNSAPDKSGLPSDRFSAERTGGSVSTLTIQRTQQEDSAVYLCASSLAGTISCEQYFGPGTRLTVT.

This clonotype was picked up many times. The chain combines TRBV7-9 with TRBJ2-1, with D uncertain. The CDR3 consists of 12 residues. The V end was cut by 5 bases, the J end by 4 bases, with 6 bases between. Germline V lookup: CDR1 SEHNR, CDR2 FQNEAQ (reference sequence). The CDR3 region has the DNA TGTGCCAGCAGCCGCGCGTACAATGAGCAGTTCTTC. This sequence encodes CASSRAYNEQFF.

V is TRBV4-2 and J is TRBJ2-1; 13 nucleotides match TRBD2. The CDR3 runs 15 residues. From germline, CDR1 is LGHNA and CDR2 YNFKEQ. The junction had 3 bases not matched to a gene; V was cut back by 5 bases and J by 5 bases. In nucleotides, the CDR3 is TGTGCCAGCAGCGCTGGACTAGCGGGGGACAATGAGCAGTTCTTC. This codes for CASSAGLAGDNEQFF.

This chain joins TRBV7-9 and TRBJ1-2; a possible D gene is TRBD1 (5 bases). This CDR3 has 14 amino acids. V lost 5 bases and J lost 7, with 17 bases in between. In germline, CDR1 is SEHNR, CDR2 FQNEAQ (reference sequence). This CDR3 reads CASSGYAGGGGYTF. The CDR3 region has the DNA TGTGCCAGCAGCGGTTACGCCGGGGGTGGTGGCTACACCTTC. The whole variable domain, filled in from reference TRBV7-9 and TRBJ1-2, reads DTGVSQNPRHKITKRGQNVTFRCDPISEHNRLYWYRQTLGQGPEFLTYFQNEAQLEKSRLLSDRFSAERPKGSFSTLEIQRTEQGDSAMYLCASSGYAGGGGYTFGSGTRLTVV.

The V call is TRBV27, the J call TRBJ2-3; the match to TRBD1 covers 7 bases. From germline, CDR1 is MNHEY and CDR2 SMNVEV (reference sequence). The CDR3 totals 15 residues. Unmatched junction bases numbered 8, after V lost 5 bases and J lost 3 bases. CDR3 bases: TGTGCCAGCAGTCTACAGGGGATTTATACAGATACGCAGTATTTT. This encodes CASSLQGIYTDTQYF.

The genes are TRBV6-1 and TRBJ2-2, with a weak D call TRBD1 (5 bases). There are 16 residues in the CDR3. The V gene lost 7 bases and the J gene lost 1 base, with 16 bases spanning the gap. Germline values: CDR1 MNHNS, CDR2 SASEGT. The CDR3 region is CASTRLRQGNTGELFF. CDR3 nucleotides: TGTGCCAGCACTCGTCTTAGGCAGGGGAACACCGGGGAGCTGTTTTTT.

The chain uses TRBV6-1 and TRBJ2-1; D uncertain. The length of the CDR3 is 16 residues. Germline loops: CDR1 MNHNS, CDR2 SASEGT. V was shortened by 7 bases and J by 1 base, with 17 bases between the two germline ends. The CDR3: CASKINIFRSYNEQFF. As DNA, the CDR3 is TGTGCCAGCAAAATCAACATATTCCGGTCCTACAATGAGCAGTTCTTC.

About this clonotype itself: An end of the junction differs from the germline gene, which may be a read error. This chain joins TRBV5-1 and TRBJ2-7, with a possible D match to TRBD2 (6 bases). Germline V gene lookup returns CDR1 SGHRS and CDR2 YFSETQ. The CDR3 runs 14 residues. The CDR3 sequence: CASSEGLKTYEQYF. CDR3 in DNA: TGCGCCAGCAGCGAGGGACTCAAGACCTACGAGCAGTATTTC. The full variable domain, rest sourced from reference TRBV5-1 and TRBJ2-7, is KAGVTQTPRYLIKTRGQQVTLSCSPISGHRSVSWYQQTPGQGLQFLFEYFSETQRNKGNFPGRFSGRQFSNSRSEMNVSTLELGDSALYLCASSEGLKTYEQYFGPGTRLTVT.

The V and J genes are TRBV27 and TRBJ2-7; no clear D. CDR3 length equals 14 residues. V was clipped by 5 bases and J by 2 bases, with 13 bases between them. From germline, CDR1 is MNHEY and CDR2 SMNVEV (reference sequence). The CDR3: CASSPYRIPYEQYF. The CDR3 coding sequence is TGTGCCAGCAGTCCTTATCGCATCCCCTACGAGCAGTACTTC.

V usage is TRBV2 and J usage is TRBJ1-5; D may be TRBD1 (6 bases). The V end was cut by 2 bases, the J end by 0 bases, with 11 bases between. CDR3 size: 16 residues. The germline V gene has CDR1 SNHLY and CDR2 FYNNEI. DNA for the CDR3: TGTGCCAGCAGTGAATGGGCAGGGGCTAGCAATCAGCCCCAGCATTTT. Its translation: CASSEWAGASNQPQHF.

V is TRBV28 and J is TRBJ2-7, with D unclear. CDR3 size: 17 residues. Looked up from germline, CDR1 is MDHEN and CDR2 is SYDVKM. The V end was cut by 3 bases, the J end by 3 bases, with 21 bases between. The CDR3 sequence: CASSLDRTVVSYYEQYF. CDR3 nucleotides: TGTGCCAGCAGTTTGGATCGGACGGTGGTCTCTTACTACGAGCAGTACTTC.

This clonotype was recorded a few times. The V and J genes are TRBV11-2 and TRBJ2-6; D is unclear. CDR1 is SGHAT and CDR2 is FQNNGV in the germline V gene. The CDR3 spans 19 residues. Trimming took off 0 bases at V and 2 bases at J, with 17 bases between the two ends. The CDR3 bases are TGTGCCAGCAGCTTAGAACTGAGGTCAGAACCTCCTGGGGCCAACGTCCTGACTTTC. Translated, it gives CASSLELRSEPPGANVLTF.

J is TRBJ2-1 and V is TRBV4-1; 9 bases are shared with TRBD2. The CDR3 has 16 amino acids. Germline-derived CDR1 and CDR2 are MGHRA and YSYEKL. Unmatched junction bases numbered 5, after V lost 1 base and J lost 4 bases. The CDR3: CASSQVVSGGYNEQFF. The CDR3 DNA is TGCGCCAGCAGCCAAGTGGTTAGCGGGGGATACAATGAGCAGTTCTTC.

The table lists this clonotype with a few counts. The V gene is TRBV12-3 or TRBV12-4, the J gene TRBJ2-1; either TRBD1 or TRBD2 may supply D (6 bases each). Deletions cut 5 bases from V and 1 base from J, with 21 bases between. This CDR3 comprises 18 residues. Here the CDR3 DNA reads TGTGCCAGCAGTCCCCACCCCTTGTGGGGGGCTTCCTACAATGAGCAGTTCTTC. Its translation is CASSPHPLWGASYNEQFF.